Listed below are T cell receptor beta chains from one sample, sequenced in a study of T cell repertoires in cytomegalovirus infection. MiXCR was run by TCRdb on the reads, yielding one entry per CDR3 protein. The sample has approximately 200,000 distinct CDR3 sequences; 28% are singletons. Sequencing used PBMCs. The source is a human donor in good health (CMV status not recorded). Some clones in this sample may be carry-over from other donors' samples. Both conserved end residues are part of each CDR3. D genes are given only for firm matches. A clone size is listed for some rows: how often the clone was seen (once, few, many), or a class if it is expanded.

>-|TRBV4-3|TRBJ1-4|TRBD1
TGCGCCAGCAGCCCACTGCGGGACAGTAGTGAAAAACTGTTTTTT
CASSPLRDSSEKLFF
>-|TRBV18|TRBJ2-6|-
TGTGCCAGCTCGCCGACAGAAGGGACCCCTAAAACCGTCTCTGGGGCCAACGTCCTGACTTTC
CASSPTEGTPKTVSGANVLTF
>few|TRBV7-8|TRBJ2-7|TRBD2
TGTGCCAGCAGCCTAAGCGGGGGGGCACACTACGAGCAGTACTTC
CASSLSGGAHYEQYF
>-|TRBV12-3/TRBV12-4|TRBJ1-1|-
TGTGCCAGCAGTCTGGGGGCACCTCAATTAGTTGAAGCTTTCTTT
CASSLGAPQLVEAFF
>-|TRBV2|TRBJ2-1|-
TGTGCCAGCGCTCTTGACAATGAGCAGTTCTTC
CASALDNEQFF
>-|TRBV11-3|TRBJ2-2|TRBD2
TGTGCCACCGCGGGGGACACCGGGGAGCTGTTTTTT
CATAGDTGELFF
>-|TRBV6-2/TRBV6-3|TRBJ2-1|-
TGTGCCAGCAGTTATGGGGAATTCTACAATGAGCAGTTCTTC
CASSYGEFYNEQFF
>-|TRBV5-5|TRBJ1-1|TRBD1
TGTGCCAGCAGCGCCCAATCCGGGACAGGGGCCCATTTT
CASSAQSGTGAHF
>few|TRBV11-2|TRBJ2-1|-
TGTGCCAGCAGCCTCCAAAACCTCAACGCGGGGGAGCAGTTCTTC
CASSLQNLNAGEQFF
>-|TRBV29-1|TRBJ2-5|TRBD1
TGCAGCGCCTCCGGGACAGGGGGCGAGGAGACCCAGTACTTC
CSASGTGGEETQYF
>-|TRBV19|TRBJ1-2|-
TGTGCCAGTACGGGAGGGGACGGCTATGGCTACACCTTC
CASTGGDGYGYTF